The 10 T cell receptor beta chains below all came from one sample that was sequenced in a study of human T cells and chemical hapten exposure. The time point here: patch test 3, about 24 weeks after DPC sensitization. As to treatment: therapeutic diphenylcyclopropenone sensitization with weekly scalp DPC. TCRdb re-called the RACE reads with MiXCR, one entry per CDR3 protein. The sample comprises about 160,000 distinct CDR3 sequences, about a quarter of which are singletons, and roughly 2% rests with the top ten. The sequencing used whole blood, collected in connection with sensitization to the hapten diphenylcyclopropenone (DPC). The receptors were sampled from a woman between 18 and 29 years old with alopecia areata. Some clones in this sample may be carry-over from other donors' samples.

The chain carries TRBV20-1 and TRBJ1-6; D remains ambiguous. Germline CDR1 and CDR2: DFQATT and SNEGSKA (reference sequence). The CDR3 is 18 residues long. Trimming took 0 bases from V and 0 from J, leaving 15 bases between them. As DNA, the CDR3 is TGCAGTGCTAGAGATAAGGGTACCCAGAGCTCCTATAATTCACCCCTCCACTTT. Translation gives CSARDKGTQSSYNSPLHF.

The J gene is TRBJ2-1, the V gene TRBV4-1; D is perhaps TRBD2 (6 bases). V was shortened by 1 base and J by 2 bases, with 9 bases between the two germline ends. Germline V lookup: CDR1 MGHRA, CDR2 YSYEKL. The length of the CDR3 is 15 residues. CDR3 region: CASSQVGGTYNEQFF. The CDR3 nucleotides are TGCGCCAGCAGCCAAGTTGGCGGGACCTACAATGAGCAGTTCTTC.

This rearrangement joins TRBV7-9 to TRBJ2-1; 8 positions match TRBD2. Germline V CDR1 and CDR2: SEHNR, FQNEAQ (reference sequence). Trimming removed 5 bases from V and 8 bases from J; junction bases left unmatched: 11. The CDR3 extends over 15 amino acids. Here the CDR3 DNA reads TGTGCCAGCAGCGGCCCTCTAAGCGGGGGCGATGAGCAGTTCTTC. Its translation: CASSGPLSGGDEQFF.

The CDR3 spells CASSLRGINTEAFF. The CDR3 DNA is TGTGCCAGCAGCTTACGGGGGATAAACACTGAAGCTTTCTTT. The chain is built from TRBV7-6 and TRBJ1-1; a weak D match, TRBD1 (5 bases). V lost 2 bases, J lost 2 bases, and 9 bases lay in between. This CDR3 region has 14 residues. CDR1 and CDR2 (germline): SGHVS, FNYEAQ.

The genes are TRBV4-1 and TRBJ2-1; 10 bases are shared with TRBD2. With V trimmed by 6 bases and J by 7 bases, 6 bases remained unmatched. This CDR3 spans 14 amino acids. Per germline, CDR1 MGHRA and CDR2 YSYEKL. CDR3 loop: CASRKREGRNEQFF. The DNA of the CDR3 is TGCGCCAGCAGGAAGCGGGAGGGCAGGAATGAGCAGTTCTTC.

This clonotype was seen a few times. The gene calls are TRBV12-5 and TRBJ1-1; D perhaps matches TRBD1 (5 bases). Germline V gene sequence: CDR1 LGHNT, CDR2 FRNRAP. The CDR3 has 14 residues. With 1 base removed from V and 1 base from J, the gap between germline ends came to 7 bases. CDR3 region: CASGLGTGNTEAFF. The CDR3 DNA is TGTGCTAGTGGTTTGGGCACAGGGAACACTGAAGCTTTCTTT.

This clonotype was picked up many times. This CDR3 reads CASSPFQIPNTGELFF. CDR3 nucleotides: TGTGCCAGCAGTCCCTTCCAAATTCCGAACACCGGGGAGCTGTTTTTT. The chain employs TRBV27 and TRBJ2-2; D is unclear. Trimming left V 5 bases short and J 0 bases short, with 13 bases between. The CDR3 sequence is 16 residues long. From germline, CDR1 is MNHEY and CDR2 SMNVEV (reference sequence).

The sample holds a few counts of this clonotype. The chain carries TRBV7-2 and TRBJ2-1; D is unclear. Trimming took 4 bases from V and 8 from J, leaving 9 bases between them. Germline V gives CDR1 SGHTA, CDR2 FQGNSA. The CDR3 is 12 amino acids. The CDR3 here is CASSSSRDEQFF. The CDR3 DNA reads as TGTGCCAGCAGCTCGTCAAGGGATGAGCAGTTCTTC.

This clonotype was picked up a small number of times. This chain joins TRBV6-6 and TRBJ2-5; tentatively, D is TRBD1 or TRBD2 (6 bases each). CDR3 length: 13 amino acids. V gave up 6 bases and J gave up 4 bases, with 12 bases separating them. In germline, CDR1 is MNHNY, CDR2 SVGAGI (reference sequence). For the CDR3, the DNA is TGTGCCAGCAGCCTGCCGGGGGCAGAGACCCAGTACTTC. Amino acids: CASSLPGAETQYF.

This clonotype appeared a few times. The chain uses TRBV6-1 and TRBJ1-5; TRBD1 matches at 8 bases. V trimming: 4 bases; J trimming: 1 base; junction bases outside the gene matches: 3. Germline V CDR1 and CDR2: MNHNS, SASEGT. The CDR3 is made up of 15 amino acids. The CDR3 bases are TGTGCCAGCAGTGTGGACAGGGTCAGCAATCAGCCCCAGCATTTT. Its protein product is CASSVDRVSNQPQHF.